The next 20 T cell receptor beta chains were all read from a single sample in a study of T cells in Graves' hyperthyroidism and ophthalmopathy. Amplification of TCR beta CDR3 regions was performed using RNA transcripts as template. Initially, a first-round RT-PCR of the TCR CDR3 employed the HTBI primer set. TCRdb re-called the multiplex PCR reads with MiXCR, one entry per CDR3 protein. Of about 570,000 distinct CDR3 sequences in the sample, roughly 46% were seen once. The source material was peripheral blood or thyroid tissue (not recorded which). These TCRs come from an adult woman with Graves' disease, either hyperthyroidism or ophthalmopathy (not recorded which).

V gene TRBV15 combines with J gene TRBJ1-5; D is unresolved. Germline values: CDR1 LNHNV, CDR2 YYDKDF (reference sequence). The CDR3 extends over 18 amino acids. The V end lost 1 base, the J end lost 2 bases, and 18 bases lay between the germline ends. DNA of the CDR3: TGTGCCACCAGCAGAGCAAACCCAAGGGTGGGTGGCAATCAGCCCCAGCATTTT. It encodes CATSRANPRVGGNQPQHF. Using reference TRBV15 and TRBJ1-5 for the parts outside the CDR3, the full variable domain is DAMVIQNPRYQVTQFGKPVTLSCSQTLNHNVMYWYQQKSSQAPKLLFHYYDKDFNNEADTPDNFQSRRPNTSFCFLDIRSPGLGDTAMYLCATSRANPRVGGNQPQHFGDGTRLSIL.

This clonotype was picked up many times. The chain is built from TRBV9 and TRBJ1-2, with 7 positions matching TRBD1. CDR1 SGDLS and CDR2 YYNGEE come from the germline V gene. This CDR3 is built from 13 residues. The junction had 0 bases not matched to a gene; V was cut back by 0 bases and J by 4 bases. The chain's CDR3 is CASSVGQGYGYTF. In DNA, the CDR3 is TGTGCCAGCAGCGTAGGACAGGGCTATGGCTACACCTTC.

A few counts support this clonotype. The junction departs from germline at one end; a sequencing error may be responsible. This chain joins TRBV5-1 and TRBJ2-2, with no clear D. The CDR3 length is 14 residues. The germline CDR1 and CDR2 sequences are SGHRS and YFSETQ. CDR3 in DNA: TGTGCCAGCAGCTCGCTCGGTGGCACCGGGGAGCTGTTTTTT. This sequence encodes CASSSLGGTGELFF.

This clonotype was observed at least ten times. This sequence joins TRBV6-1 and TRBJ2-5; 9 bases agree with TRBD1. CDR1 is MNHNS and CDR2 is SASEGT in the germline V gene. CDR3 size: 18 residues. The V gene end was trimmed by 1 base and the J gene end by 4 bases; junction bases not matched to a gene: 13. CDR3 nucleotides: TGTGCCAGCAGTGAAGAGCTGACCGGGACAGGGCTAGGAGAGACCCAGTACTTC. As protein: CASSEELTGTGLGETQYF.

This clonotype was recorded at least ten times. V gene TRBV13 combines with J gene TRBJ1-1; the D is unclear. V shed 5 bases and J shed 1 base, with 14 bases lying between them. In germline, CDR1 is PRHDT, CDR2 FYEKMQ (reference sequence). CDR3 length equals 15 residues. Here the CDR3 reads CASSPSGDGNTEAFF. CDR3 coding DNA: TGTGCCAGCAGCCCCAGCGGGGATGGGAACACTGAAGCTTTCTTT.

The V call is TRBV5-1, the J call TRBJ2-5; either TRBD1 or TRBD2 may fit D (5 bases each). The V gene lost 0 bases and the J gene lost 3 bases, with 15 bases spanning the gap. Germline CDR1 is SGHRS and CDR2 is YFSETQ. This CDR3 comprises 16 residues. This CDR3 reads CASSLAGSVRKETQYF. The CDR3 region has the DNA TGCGCCAGCAGCTTGGCAGGGAGTGTGAGAAAAGAGACCCAGTACTTC.

The chain's CDR3 is CASGFPTRDQYF. The CDR3 DNA follows: TGTGCTAGTGGTTTTCCTACCCGGGACCAGTACTTC. This chain joins TRBV12-5 and TRBJ2-5, with D perhaps TRBD2 (5 bases). V was shortened by 3 bases and J by 10 bases, with 12 bases between the two germline ends. Germline CDR1 is LGHNT and CDR2 is FRNRAP. This CDR3 has 12 residues.

The chain uses TRBV12-3 or TRBV12-4 and TRBJ2-7; tentative D call: TRBD2 (5 bases). Trimming stripped 5 bases from V and 5 bases from J, with 10 bases between. The CDR3 is 12 residues long. CDR3 protein: CASSPEAHEQYF. The CDR3 DNA follows: TGTGCCAGCAGTCCGGAGGCCCACGAGCAGTACTTC.

The genes are TRBV2 and TRBJ2-7, with D possibly matching TRBD2 (6 bases). V lost 8 bases, J lost 5 bases, and 16 bases lay in between. Germline V gives CDR1 SNHLY, CDR2 FYNNEI. The CDR3 is made up of 13 amino acids. The CDR3 protein is CASRWGLSDEQYF. Written as DNA, the CDR3 is TGTGCCAGCCGATGGGGACTTAGCGACGAGCAGTACTTC.

The chain has TRBV2 and TRBJ1-5, with D uncertain. V lost 1 base and J 11 bases, leaving 18 bases between the germline ends. This CDR3 spans 15 amino acids. Germline values: CDR1 SNHLY, CDR2 FYNNEI. The CDR3 DNA is TGTGCCAGCAGTGAAGGGGTGCTGCGGGGAGAGACCCAGCATTTT. The encoded protein is CASSEGVLRGETQHF.

This clonotype has a count of ten or more. V gene TRBV6-5 combines with J gene TRBJ1-2; D gene unclear. The CDR3 has 13 amino acids. The V end lost 10 bases, the J end lost 0 bases, and 12 bases lay between the germline ends. Germline values: CDR1 MNHEY, CDR2 SVGAGI. This chain's CDR3 is CATSRAANYGYTF. In DNA form, the CDR3 reads TGTGCCACCTCCCGAGCCGCTAACTATGGCTACACCTTC.

This clonotype has at least ten counts. V and J are TRBV3-1 and TRBJ2-5; maybe TRBD1 (5 bases). Between the trimmed V and J ends, which lost 3 bases and 3 bases, there was a span of 8 bases. This CDR3 is 13 amino acids long. In germline, CDR1 is LGHDT, CDR2 YNNKEL (reference sequence). As DNA, the CDR3 is TGTGCCAGCAGCCAGCTAGGGGAAGAGACCCAGTACTTC. This codes for CASSQLGEETQYF.

The sample holds many counts of this clonotype. This chain links TRBV7-2 with TRBJ2-6; D remains unclear. The CDR3 is 17 residues long. V gave up 2 bases and J gave up 0 bases, with 11 bases separating them. The V gene's germline CDR1 is SGHTA and CDR2 FQGNSA. CDR3: CASSLRTTHSGANVLTF. The CDR3 coding sequence is TGTGCCAGCAGCTTAAGGACCACCCACTCTGGGGCCAACGTCCTGACTTTC.

The chain is built from TRBV25-1 and TRBJ2-7; tentative D call: TRBD2 (6 bases). Germline V gene lookup returns CDR1 MGHDK and CDR2 SYGVNS. V lost 6 bases and J lost 0, with 18 bases in between. The CDR3 totals 16 residues. The CDR3 bases are TGTGCCAGCAGCCCTTACGTCCAGCGGGTCTCCTACGAGCAGTACTTC. This encodes CASSPYVQRVSYEQYF.

The table lists this clonotype with many counts. The chain employs TRBV20-1 and TRBJ2-7; D is possibly TRBD2 (5 bases). Germline lookup yields CDR1 DFQATT and CDR2 SNEGSKA (reference sequence). This CDR3 has 13 amino acids. Trimming pared 5 bases from V and 5 bases from J, leaving 16 bases between. This CDR3 is CSALAFRRHEQYF. DNA of the CDR3: TGCAGTGCTTTAGCGTTCCGACGGCACGAGCAGTACTTC.

This chain uses TRBV30 with TRBJ2-7, with D perhaps matching TRBD2 (5 bases). The CDR3 extends over 15 amino acids. V was clipped by 2 bases and J by 3 bases, with 17 bases between them. Looked up from germline, CDR1 is GTSNPN and CDR2 is SVGIG (reference sequence). DNA of the CDR3: TGTGCCTGGAGTTCCCTAACTAGGGCCGACTACGAGCAGTACTTC. Translating gives CAWSSLTRADYEQYF.

The chain employs TRBV11-2 and TRBJ1-3, with D uncertain. Between the trimmed V and J ends, which lost 2 bases and 9 bases, there was a span of 11 bases. The CDR3 loop spans 13 amino acids. Germline loops: CDR1 SGHAT, CDR2 FQNNGV. The CDR3 reads CASSLSASGTIYF. CDR3 DNA sequence: TGTGCCAGCAGCTTATCGGCGAGCGGCACCATATATTTT.

This clonotype has a count of ten or more. The chain is built from TRBV6-5 and TRBJ1-4, with 7 positions matching TRBD1. CDR1 is MNHEY, CDR2 SVGAGI, per germline. J lost 3 bases, V lost 4 bases, and 5 bases had no gene match. There are 15 residues in the CDR3. This CDR3 reads CASSLTGLANEKLFF. The DNA of the CDR3 is TGTGCCAGCAGTTTGACAGGGCTGGCTAATGAAAAACTGTTTTTT.

The chain combines TRBV30 with TRBJ1-5; D uncertain. The germline V gene has CDR1 GTSNPN and CDR2 SVGIG (reference sequence). The CDR3 has 15 residues. Trimming took off 0 bases at V and 2 bases at J, with 11 bases between the two ends. CDR3 region: CAWSVNGQGNQPQHF. The CDR3 DNA is TGTGCCTGGAGTGTAAATGGGCAGGGCAATCAGCCCCAGCATTTT.

This clonotype showed up many times. The rearrangement uses TRBV4-2 and TRBJ1-1, with D unclear. This CDR3 is 17 amino acids long. Trimming cost V 2 bases and J 0 bases, with 16 bases left between them. The germline V gene has CDR1 LGHNA and CDR2 YNFKEQ. The CDR3 nucleotides read TGTGCCAGCAGCCAACGGACTGAGGTTAGCCTGAACACTGAAGCTTTCTTT. Translation gives CASSQRTEVSLNTEAFF.